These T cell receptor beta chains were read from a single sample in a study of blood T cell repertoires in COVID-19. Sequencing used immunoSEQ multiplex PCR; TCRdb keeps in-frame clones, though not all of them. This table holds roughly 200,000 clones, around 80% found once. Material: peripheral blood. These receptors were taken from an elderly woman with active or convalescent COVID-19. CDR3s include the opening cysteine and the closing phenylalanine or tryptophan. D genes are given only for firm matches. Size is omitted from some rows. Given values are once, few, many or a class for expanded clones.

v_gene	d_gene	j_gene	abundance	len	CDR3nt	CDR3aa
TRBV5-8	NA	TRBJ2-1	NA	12	TGTGCCAGCAGCTTGTTCCTAAATGAGCAGTTCTTC	CASSLFLNEQFF
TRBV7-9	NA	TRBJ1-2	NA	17	TGTGCCAGCAGCTATTCCGATCCTCTTCAAGGGGTCTATGGCTACACCTTC	CASSYSDPLQGVYGYTF
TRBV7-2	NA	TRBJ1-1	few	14	TGTGCCAGCAGCTTAGAGCGGACAGAATCTGAAGCTTTCTTT	CASSLERTESEAFF
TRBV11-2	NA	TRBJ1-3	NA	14	TGTGCCAGCAGCCCCACCAACATTGGAAACACCATATATTTT	CASSPTNIGNTIYF
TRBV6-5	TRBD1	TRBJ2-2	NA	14	TGTGCCAGCAGCCGGGACAGTTCCCCCGGGGAGCTGTTTTTT	CASSRDSSPGELFF
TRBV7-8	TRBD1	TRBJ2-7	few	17	TGTGCCAGCAGCTTAGTACCTGGGGGACAGGGGGCACGGGAGCAGTACTTC	CASSLVPGGQGAREQYF
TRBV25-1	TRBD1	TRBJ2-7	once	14	TGTGCCAGCAGTCCCCGGACAGGGAACTACGAGCAGTACTTC	CASSPRTGNYEQYF
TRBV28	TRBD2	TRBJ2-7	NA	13	TGTGCCAGCCGGACTAGTGTGGCTCGCGAGCAGTACTTC	CASRTSVAREQYF
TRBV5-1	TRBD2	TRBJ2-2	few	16	TGCGCCAGCAGCCCTAGCGGGAGGGCGGGCACCGGGGAGCTGTTTTTT	CASSPSGRAGTGELFF
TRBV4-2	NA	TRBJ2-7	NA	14	TGTGCCAGCAGCCAAGACCCACTCTCCTACGAGCAGTACTTC	CASSQDPLSYEQYF
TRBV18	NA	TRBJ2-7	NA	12	TGTGCCAGCTCGCCCAGCTCCTACGAGCAGTACTTC	CASSPSSYEQYF
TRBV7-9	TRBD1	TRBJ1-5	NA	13	TGTGCCAGCAGCTCGGACAGGACTCAGCCCCAGCATTTT	CASSSDRTQPQHF
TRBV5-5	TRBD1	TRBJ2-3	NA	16	TGTGCCAGCAGCCCCGGGCCCGGGACAGGGGCAGATACGCAGTATTTT	CASSPGPGTGADTQYF
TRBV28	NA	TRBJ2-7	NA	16	TGTGCCAGCAGTCCCCCGTACCAGGGGGGTCTTTACGAGCAGTACTTC	CASSPPYQGGLYEQYF
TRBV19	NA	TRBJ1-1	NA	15	TGTGCCAGTAGTATCAACGGGCAGGGTGTTATTGAAGCTTTCTTT	CASSINGQGVIEAFF
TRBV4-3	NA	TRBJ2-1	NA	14	TGCGCCAGCAGCCAAGCTTGGTTTTCCGGTGAGCAGTTCTTC	CASSQAWFSGEQFF
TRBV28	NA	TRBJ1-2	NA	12	TGTGCCAGCAGTCTGACAGTCGATGGCTACACCTTC	CASSLTVDGYTF
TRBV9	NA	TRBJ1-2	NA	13	TGTGCCAGCAGCGTAGAACTGAACTATGGCTACACCTTC	CASSVELNYGYTF
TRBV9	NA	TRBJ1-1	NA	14	TGTGCCAGCGGGGAGGCGGGCATGAACACTGAAGCTTTCTTT	CASGEAGMNTEAFF
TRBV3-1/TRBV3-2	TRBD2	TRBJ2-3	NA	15	TGTGCCAGCAGCTTAGCGGGGGGAGGCACAGATACGCAGTATTTT	CASSLAGGGTDTQYF
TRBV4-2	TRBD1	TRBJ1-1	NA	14	TGTGCCAGCAGCAGCGACAGGGGGAACACTGAAGCTTTCTTT	CASSSDRGNTEAFF
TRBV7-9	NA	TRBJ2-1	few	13	TGTGCCAGCAGCCTCGCGGGGTTGAATGAGCAGTTCTTC	CASSLAGLNEQFF
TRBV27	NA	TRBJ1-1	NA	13	TGTGCCAGCACCCCAGGGAGGTTCACTGAAGCTTTCTTT	CASTPGRFTEAFF
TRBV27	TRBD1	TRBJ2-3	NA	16	TGTGCCAGCACTGAAATTATCAGGGGGACCCCAGATACGCAGTATTTT	CASTEIIRGTPDTQYF
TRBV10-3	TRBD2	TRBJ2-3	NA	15	TGTGCCATTTCGACTAGCGCGAAGCCCACAGATACGCAGTATTTT	CAISTSAKPTDTQYF
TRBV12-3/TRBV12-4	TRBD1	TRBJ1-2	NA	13	TGTGCCAGCAGGACACAGGGGAGAGGTGGCTACACCTTC	CASRTQGRGGYTF
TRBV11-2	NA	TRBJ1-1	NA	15	TGTGCCAGCAGCGCTACGGGACAACAGAACACTGAAGCTTTCTTT	CASSATGQQNTEAFF
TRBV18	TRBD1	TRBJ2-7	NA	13	TGTGCCAGCTCACCACGCCCCCGGGACAGGCTATACTTC	CASSPRPRDRLYF
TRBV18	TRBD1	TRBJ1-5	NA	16	TGTGCCAGCCCATCCAACAGGGGGGCGAGCAATCAGCCCCAGCATTTT	CASPSNRGASNQPQHF
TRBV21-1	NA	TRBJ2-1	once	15	TGTGCCAGCAGCAGAGCCGGGACTACTCCTAGCACGGCGTTCTTC	CASSRAGTTPSTAFF
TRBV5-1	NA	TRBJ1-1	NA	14	TGCGCCAGCAGCTTTACAGGGCCGAACACTGAAGCTTTCTTT	CASSFTGPNTEAFF
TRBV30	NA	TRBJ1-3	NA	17	TGTGCCTGGAGTGCGGGTGGGGGGATTAAAAAAAGAAACACCATATATTTT	CAWSAGGGIKKRNTIYF
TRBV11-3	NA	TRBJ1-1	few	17	TGTGCCAGCAGCTTAGGTAATCACAGGATACGGAACACTGAAGCTTTCTTT	CASSLGNHRIRNTEAFF
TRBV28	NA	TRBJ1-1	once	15	TGTGCCAGCAATACATGGGGACTGGGAGGGACTGAAGCTTTCTTT	CASNTWGLGGTEAFF
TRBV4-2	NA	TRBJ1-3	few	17	TGTGCCAGCAGCCAAGATGGGAGCAGCAGCTCTGGAAACACCATATATTTT	CASSQDGSSSSGNTIYF
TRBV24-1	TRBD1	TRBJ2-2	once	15	TGTGCCACCAGTGATCCGGACAGGATGTCCGGGGAGCTGTTTTTT	CATSDPDRMSGELFF
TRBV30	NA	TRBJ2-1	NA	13	TGTGCCTGGACCAACGGGGGGCCGGATGAGCAGTTCTTC	CAWTNGGPDEQFF
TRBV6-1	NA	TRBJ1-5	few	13	TGTGCCAGCAGTGAATCAGGGGAGCAGCCCCAGCATTTT	CASSESGEQPQHF
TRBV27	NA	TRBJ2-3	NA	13	TGTGCCAGCAGCTGGCAGCAGGGGGATACGCAGTATTTT	CASSWQQGDTQYF
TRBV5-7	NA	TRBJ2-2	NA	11	TGTGCCAGCAACATAACCGGGGAGCTGTTTTTT	CASNITGELFF
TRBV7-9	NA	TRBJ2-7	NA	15	TGTGCCAGCAGCTTAGTTGGCGGGATAAGGAACGAGCAGTACTTC	CASSLVGGIRNEQYF
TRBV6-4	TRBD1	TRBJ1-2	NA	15	TGTGCCAGCAGTGACGGGACAGGGAGCTACTATGGCTACACCTTC	CASSDGTGSYYGYTF
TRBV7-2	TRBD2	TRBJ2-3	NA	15	TGTGCCAGCAGCTTGACTAGCGGACACACAGATACGCAGTATTTT	CASSLTSGHTDTQYF
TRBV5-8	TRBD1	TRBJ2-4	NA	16	TGTGCCAGCAGCGCCGGGACAGCCCTAGCCAAAAACATTCAGTACTTC	CASSAGTALAKNIQYF
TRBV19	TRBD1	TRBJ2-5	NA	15	TGTGCCAGTAGCCCGGGACAGGGCTTTTTGGAGACCCAGTACTTC	CASSPGQGFLETQYF
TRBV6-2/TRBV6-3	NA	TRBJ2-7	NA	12	TGTGCCAGCAGTCCCCGGGCCTACGAGCAGTACTTC	CASSPRAYEQYF
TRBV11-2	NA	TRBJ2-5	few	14	TGTGCCAGCAGCTTAGGGGGGCTCCAAGAGACCCAGTACTTC	CASSLGGLQETQYF
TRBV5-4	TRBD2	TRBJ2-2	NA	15	TGTGCCAGCAGCTCGGGACTAGTAGGCACCGGGGAGCTGTTTTTT	CASSSGLVGTGELFF
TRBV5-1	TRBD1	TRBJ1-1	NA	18	TGCGCCAGCAGCCCTCAAGGGGTTTCCACAGGGGTGAACACTGAAGCTTTCTTT	CASSPQGVSTGVNTEAFF
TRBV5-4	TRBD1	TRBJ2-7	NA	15	TGTGCCAGCAGCTTCCCCGGGACAGGAGCCTACGAGCAGTACTTC	CASSFPGTGAYEQYF
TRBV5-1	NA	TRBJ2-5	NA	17	TGCGCCAGCAGCCCCCTAACGGGAGCGTCTACGTTGGAGACCCAGTACTTC	CASSPLTGASTLETQYF
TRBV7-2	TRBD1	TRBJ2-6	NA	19	TGTGCCAGCAGCTCCTCCCGGACAGGGACCAATCCTGGGGCCAACGTCCTGACTTTC	CASSSSRTGTNPGANVLTF
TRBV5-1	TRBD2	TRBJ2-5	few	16	TGCGCCAGCAGCTGGGGAAGGACTAGCGGACAAGAGACCCAGTACTTC	CASSWGRTSGQETQYF
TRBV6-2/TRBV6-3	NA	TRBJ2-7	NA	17	TGTGCCAGCAGTTACTCGAAAGGGAGGAGCGGGCCTTACGAGCAGTACTTC	CASSYSKGRSGPYEQYF